This TCR beta chain came from a study of siplizumab effects on memory and regulatory T cells. The study's findings and limits: Among sequences traceable to unstimulated CD4+ memory cells, alloreactive ones were significantly reduced by siplizumab.

About this clone: Its antigen is not identified.

The assay was immunoSEQ multiplex PCR, and TCRdb's table has in-frame clones only and misses some. This sample has roughly 100,000 clones, with about 94% found just once. Material: CD4+ T cells sorted from blood. The TCR originated in a human donor in good health.

The CDR3 protein is CASSLEGEWNEAFF. CDR3 bases: TGTGCCAGCAGCCTAGAGGGGGAGTGGAATGAAGCTTTCTTT. V is TRBV7-3 and J is TRBJ1-1; possible D gene TRBD1, 6 bases. CDR1 and CDR2 (germline): SGHTA, FQGTGA. The CDR3 contains 14 residues. Trimming left V 5 bases short and J 7 bases short, with 17 bases between.